The 32 T cell receptor beta chains in this list originate from one sample, sequenced in a study of T cells in localized non-small cell lung cancer. Generated by immunoSEQ multiplex PCR, the TCRdb table keeps only in-frame clones and is missing some. The table lists approximately 61,000 clones, roughly 88% of them singletons. The specimen was peripheral blood, collected before any cancer treatment. The receptors originated from a woman aged 35 to 69 with stage I lung adenocarcinoma.

This clone was seen once. The J gene is TRBJ2-1, the V gene TRBV28; 14 nucleotides align to TRBD2. Germline loops: CDR1 MDHEN, CDR2 SYDVKM. The CDR3 runs 16 residues. With V trimmed by 5 bases and J by 6 bases, 6 bases remained unmatched. The CDR3 DNA reads TGTGCCAGCAGTCCCGGACTAGCGGGGGGACCCAATGAGCAGTTCTTC. It specifies CASSPGLAGGPNEQFF.

The gene calls are TRBV7-2 and TRBJ2-7; no firm D call. Between the trimmed V and J ends, which lost 5 bases and 2 bases, there was a span of 7 bases. The CDR3 covers 12 residues. Germline V gives CDR1 SGHTA, CDR2 FQGNSA. CDR3 coding DNA: TGTGCCAGCAGCCTAGAGACCTACGAGCAGTACTTC. It yields the protein CASSLETYEQYF.

This sequence joins TRBV6-5 and TRBJ2-7; D is uncertain. The CDR3 has 14 residues. Trimming left V 2 bases short and J 0 bases short, with 8 bases between. Germline lookup yields CDR1 MNHEY and CDR2 SVGAGI. Here the CDR3 reads CASSYIQISYEQYF. CDR3 DNA: TGTGCCAGCAGTTACATTCAGATCTCCTACGAGCAGTACTTC.

V usage is TRBV30 and J usage is TRBJ1-2, with D possibly TRBD1 on 6 matching bases. This CDR3 region has 14 residues. The germline CDR1 and CDR2 sequences are GTSNPN and SVGIG (reference sequence). V was trimmed by 3 bases and J by 7 bases, leaving 18 bases between them. DNA of the CDR3: TGTGCCTGGAGGGCTGTACAGGGAAGTAGTGGCTACACCTTC. Its protein product is CAWRAVQGSSGYTF.

V usage is TRBV9 and J usage is TRBJ2-7, with 7 bases that match TRBD1. Germline V CDR1 and CDR2: SGDLS, YYNGEE. This CDR3 has 15 residues. Unmatched junction bases numbered 3, after V lost 0 bases and J lost 0 bases. The CDR3 DNA follows: TGTGCCAGCAGCGTAGGATCAGGGGGCTCCTACGAGCAGTACTTC. Translated: CASSVGSGGSYEQYF.

This clone has a handful of counts. This chain's CDR3 is CSVDLGGSRYGYTF. For the CDR3, the DNA is TGCAGCGTTGATCTTGGGGGTAGTAGGTATGGCTACACCTTC. The V and J genes are TRBV29-1 and TRBJ1-2, with a possible D match to TRBD1 (5 bases). Germline V lookup: CDR1 SQVTM, CDR2 ANQGSEA. Between the trimmed V and J ends, which lost 3 bases and 5 bases, there was a span of 16 bases. The CDR3 covers 14 residues.

The chain combines TRBV7-8 with TRBJ2-1; tentative D call: TRBD2 (5 bases). Germline CDR1 reads SGHVS; CDR2 reads FQNEAQ. The CDR3 has 17 residues. Between the trimmed V and J ends, which lost 1 base and 8 bases, there was a span of 21 bases. The DNA of the CDR3 is TGTGCCAGCAGCTTAGATTTGGTGGTGCTCGGGGTTGATGAGCAGTTCTTC. Protein: CASSLDLVVLGVDEQFF.

V and J are TRBV21-1 and TRBJ1-2. TRBV21-1 is labeled a pseudogene. This CDR3 spans 13 amino acids. The CDR3 reads CASSKDRDYGYTF. The CDR3 DNA reads TGTGCCAGCAGCAAAGACCGGGACTATGGCTACACCTTC.

This clone appeared once. The chain recombines TRBV5-1 with TRBJ2-7, with D tentatively TRBD1 (6 bases). Looked up from germline, CDR1 is SGHRS and CDR2 is YFSETQ. Trimming cost V 4 bases and J 2 bases, with 13 bases left between them. The CDR3 has 14 residues. The CDR3 reads CASSLTGTAYEQYF. The CDR3 nucleotides are TGCGCCAGCAGCCTTACAGGGACGGCCTACGAGCAGTACTTC.

The table lists this clone with a few counts. The V call is TRBV28, the J call TRBJ2-7, with D hard to call. V shed 6 bases and J shed 0 bases, with 9 bases lying between them. The germline CDR1 and CDR2 sequences are MDHEN and SYDVKM. The CDR3 has 13 residues. In DNA, the CDR3 is TGTGCCAGCAGCCCCCTAAGCTCCTACGAGCAGTACTTC. It specifies CASSPLSSYEQYF.

Notes on this clone: This CDR3 is also generated by other DNA sequences in the sample. The chain links TRBV4-3 to TRBJ2-5, with D unresolved. Germline lookup yields CDR1 LGHNA and CDR2 YSLEER. The V end was cut by 0 bases, the J end by 0 bases, with 5 bases between. This CDR3 is 14 amino acids long. The CDR3 coding sequence is TGCGCCAGCAGCCAAGACAGCAACCAAGAGACCCAGTACTTC. Amino acids: CASSQDSNQETQYF.

The chain combines TRBV28 with TRBJ2-2; no clear D. Per germline, CDR1 MDHEN and CDR2 SYDVKM. Trimming stripped 2 bases from V and 0 bases from J, with 10 bases between. This CDR3 comprises 16 residues. CDR3 coding DNA: TGTGCCAGCAGTTTAATTGGGCAGGCGAACACCGGGGAGCTGTTTTTT. As protein: CASSLIGQANTGELFF.

The chain couples TRBV28 to TRBJ1-6; 7 nucleotides line up with TRBD1. The V gene's germline CDR1 is MDHEN and CDR2 SYDVKM. The CDR3 has 15 residues. Germline trimming cut 4 bases from V and 7 bases from J; bases unmatched to any gene: 7. In DNA form, the CDR3 reads TGTGCCAGCAGTTCGACGACAGGGCCCAATTCACCCCTCCACTTT. Its protein is CASSSTTGPNSPLHF.

The chain has TRBV6-1 and TRBJ2-1; no reliable D call. There are 13 residues in the CDR3. V was shortened by 3 bases and J by 5 bases, with 8 bases between the two germline ends. Per germline, CDR1 MNHNS and CDR2 SASEGT. CDR3 DNA sequence: TGTGCCAGCAGTGAGGCAAGAGACAATGAGCAGTTCTTC. Protein: CASSEARDNEQFF.

In this sample, this clone turned up once. The CDR3 DNA reads TGTGCCAGCAGCTTAGACAAGGGTATGAACACTGAAGCTTTCTTT. Its translation is CASSLDKGMNTEAFF. The chain combines TRBV7-9 with TRBJ1-1; D is unclear. Germline lookup yields CDR1 SEHNR and CDR2 FQNEAQ (reference sequence). Trimming left V 1 base short and J 0 bases short, with 9 bases between. There are 15 residues in the CDR3.

This chain connects TRBV5-1 to TRBJ2-1; the D is unclear. The germline gives CDR1 SGHRS, CDR2 YFSETQ. V lost 0 bases and J lost 8, with 6 bases in between. CDR3 length: 12 amino acids. The DNA for the CDR3 is TGCGCCAGCAGCTTGGTCGTGGATGAGCAGTTCTTC. Translation: CASSLVVDEQFF.

CDR3 coding DNA: TGTGCCAGCAGTTCTAGCGGGGGGGCGGACGATACGCAGTATTTT. Protein sequence: CASSSSGGADDTQYF. The V gene is TRBV27, the J gene TRBJ2-3, with 12 bases that match TRBD2. There are 15 residues in the CDR3. Unmatched junction bases numbered 5, after V lost 4 bases and J lost 6 bases. Germline loops: CDR1 MNHEY, CDR2 SMNVEV (reference sequence).

This clone was observed once. The chain employs TRBV7-8 and TRBJ2-7, with D possibly being TRBD1 (6 bases). V gave up 4 bases and J gave up 2 bases, with 18 bases separating them. This CDR3 spans 16 amino acids. Per the germline V gene, CDR1 is SGHVS and CDR2 is FQNEAQ. CDR3 DNA: TGTGCCAGCAGCTCAAAGGGACAACCCTCAACCTACGAGCAGTACTTC. It codes for CASSSKGQPSTYEQYF.

The genes are TRBV9 and TRBJ2-3; no reliable D call. Germline V lookup: CDR1 SGDLS, CDR2 YYNGEE. The CDR3 is made up of 15 amino acids. V lost 0 bases, J lost 2 bases, and 10 bases lay in between. For the CDR3, the DNA is TGTGCCAGCAGCGTAGGACACTATCCCACAGATACGCAGTATTTT. Amino acids: CASSVGHYPTDTQYF.

V gene TRBV6-4 combines with J gene TRBJ2-3; 9 nucleotides align to TRBD1. Germline CDR1 and CDR2: MRHNA and SNTAGT. J was trimmed by 4 bases and V by 3 bases; bases with no gene match: 5. CDR3 size: 15 residues. CDR3: CASSEETGGSDTQYF. Here the CDR3 DNA reads TGTGCCAGCAGTGAAGAGACAGGGGGGTCAGATACGCAGTATTTT.

The genes are TRBV4-2 and TRBJ2-4; possibly TRBD2 for D (5 bases). V lost 0 bases to trimming and J lost 4 bases, with 13 bases between them. The CDR3 length is 16 residues. Germline lookup yields CDR1 LGHNA and CDR2 YNFKEQ. Here the CDR3 reads CASSQDDAAGKNIQYF. CDR3 bases: TGTGCCAGCAGCCAAGATGATGCGGCGGGTAAAAACATTCAGTACTTC.

This CDR3 reads CASSVDGRGINTIYF. The CDR3 region has the DNA TGTGCCAGCAGCGTAGATGGCAGGGGAATCAACACCATATATTTT. The gene calls are TRBV9 and TRBJ1-3; perhaps TRBD1 as D (6 bases). The V gene's germline CDR1 is SGDLS and CDR2 YYNGEE. V dropped 0 bases and J dropped 7 bases, with 14 bases sitting between them. The CDR3 length is 15 residues.

The V gene is TRBV6-6, the J gene TRBJ1-1; tentative D call: TRBD1 (6 bases). The CDR3 contains 16 residues. V lost 2 bases to trimming and J lost 0 bases, with 13 bases between them. Germline assignment: CDR1 MNHNY and CDR2 SVGAGI (reference sequence). As DNA, the CDR3 is TGTGCCAGCAGTTACGGGGGGGCCAGCATGAACACTGAAGCTTTCTTT. Amino acid sequence: CASSYGGASMNTEAFF.

This clone showed up just once. The chain carries TRBV27 and TRBJ1-5; D might be TRBD1 (5 bases). V was cut by 2 bases and J by 4 bases, with 12 bases left in between. This CDR3 is 15 amino acids long. Germline V CDR1 and CDR2: MNHEY, SMNVEV (reference sequence). The CDR3 region is CASSLVQGVNQPQHF. Written as DNA, the CDR3 is TGTGCCAGCAGTTTAGTGCAGGGAGTTAATCAGCCCCAGCATTTT.

J is TRBJ2-2 and V is TRBV28, with a possible D match to TRBD1 (6 bases). V lost 3 bases and J 2 bases, leaving 16 bases between the germline ends. Germline V CDR1 and CDR2: MDHEN, SYDVKM. CDR3 size: 17 residues. The CDR3 region has the DNA TGTGCCAGCAGTTTGGGGGCCATAGCTACCAACACCGGGGAGCTGTTTTTT. Translation: CASSLGAIATNTGELFF.

CDR3 DNA: TGCAGCGTTAAGGCAGGGGGCACCGGGGAGCTGTTTTTT. This sequence encodes CSVKAGGTGELFF. The genes are TRBV29-1 and TRBJ2-2; 7 bases agree with TRBD1. The CDR3 consists of 13 residues. Germline CDR1 and CDR2: SQVTM and ANQGSEA. V lost 5 bases and J lost 4; bases outside the gene matches: 4.

The chain joins TRBV6-6 to TRBJ2-5, with a weak D call TRBD2 (7 bases). The V gene lost 0 bases and the J gene lost 2 bases, with 10 bases spanning the gap. This CDR3 region has 15 residues. Germline-derived CDR1 and CDR2 are MNHNY and SVGAGI (reference sequence). DNA for the CDR3: TGTGCCAGCAGTTACTCGAGGGGGGGACAAGAGACCCAGTACTTC. Residues: CASSYSRGGQETQYF.

V is TRBV6-1 and J is TRBJ2-3; 12 bases match TRBD2. Germline CDR1 MNHNS, CDR2 SASEGT. V lost 6 bases, J lost 9 bases, and 10 bases stayed unmatched. The CDR3 totals 15 residues. The DNA of the CDR3 is TGTGCCAGCAGACCTTCTAGCGGGGGGGCGGGAACGCAGTATTTT. Protein sequence: CASRPSSGGAGTQYF.

The chain has TRBV23-1 and TRBJ1-3; D is perhaps TRBD1 (6 bases). TRBV23-1 is designated an ORF whose function remains uncertain. V was shortened by 4 bases and J by 0 bases, with 13 bases between the two germline ends. The CDR3 totals 16 residues. CDR3: CASSRLKQGSGNTIYF. CDR3 nucleotides: TGCGCCAGCAGTCGCTTAAAACAGGGCTCTGGAAACACCATATATTTT.

This clone occurred a few times. The CDR3, as DNA: TGTGCCACCAGCAGAGCGAGGACATTGGGTGTGAACACTGAAGCTTTCTTT. This encodes CATSRARTLGVNTEAFF. V gene TRBV15 combines with J gene TRBJ1-1; TRBD1 might be the D (5 bases). The CDR3 has 17 amino acids. The germline gives CDR1 LNHNV, CDR2 YYDKDF (reference sequence). The V end was cut by 1 base, the J end by 0 bases, with 15 bases between.

The chain employs TRBV6-1 and TRBJ2-1, with D unresolved. The CDR3 contains 12 residues. Germline CDR1 and CDR2: MNHNS and SASEGT. The V and J ends lost 1 base and 5 bases respectively, with 3 bases between them. CDR3 DNA: TGTGCCAGCAGTGAAGTGGACAATGAGCAGTTCTTC. Encoded protein: CASSEVDNEQFF.

The rearrangement uses TRBV6-5 and TRBJ2-5, with D possibly being TRBD2 (7 bases). CDR1 and CDR2 from the germline V gene are MNHEY and SVGAGI. V gave up 0 bases and J gave up 2 bases, with 10 bases separating them. The CDR3 length is 15 residues. For the CDR3, the DNA is TGTGCCAGCAGTTACTCGAGGGGGGGACAAGAGACCCAGTACTTC. Residues: CASSYSRGGQETQYF.